Shown below are 20 T cell receptor beta chains from a single sample sequenced in a study of neoadjuvant anti-PD-1 for oral cavity cancer. Some clones are missing from TCRdb's copy, which holds only in-frame ones; the method was immunoSEQ multiplex PCR. The sample consists of about 15,000 clones, under 75% of them appearing once. The specimen was PBMCs, collected before nivolumab (anti-PD-1) treatment. These TCRs come from a person aged 40 to 85 with oral cavity squamous cell carcinoma.

This clone was detected a few times. The chain links TRBV28 to TRBJ1-5; 9 bases map to TRBD1. Germline assignment: CDR1 MDHEN and CDR2 SYDVKM. This CDR3 has 16 residues. V was clipped by 3 bases and J by 4 bases; unmatched bases: 7. The CDR3 DNA sequence: TGTGCCAGCAGTTTGCGCCCGACAGGGGGAAATCAGCCCCAGCATTTT. Amino acid sequence: CASSLRPTGGNQPQHF.

V gene TRBV5-1 combines with J gene TRBJ1-4; 7 bases match TRBD1. CDR1 and CDR2 (germline): SGHRS, YFSETQ. Trimming removed 4 bases from V and 8 bases from J; junction bases left unmatched: 11. The CDR3 totals 15 residues. CDR3 sequence: CASSTGGGKSEKLFF. The CDR3 DNA sequence: TGCGCCAGCAGCACCGGAGGGGGCAAGTCCGAAAAACTGTTTTTT. The full variable domain, its missing parts supplied by reference TRBV5-1 and TRBJ1-4, is KAGVTQTPRYLIKTRGQQVTLSCSPISGHRSVSWYQQTPGQGLQFLFEYFSETQRNKGNFPGRFSGRQFSNSRSEMNVSTLELGDSALYLCASSTGGGKSEKLFFGSGTQLSVL.

The V and J genes are TRBV6-5 and TRBJ1-1, with 9 bases that match TRBD1. J was trimmed by 5 bases and V by 2 bases; bases with no gene match: 6. CDR1 MNHEY and CDR2 SVGAGI come from the germline V gene. CDR3 length: 15 residues. Here the CDR3 DNA reads TGTGCCAGCAGTTACACACAGGGGGCCGCGACTGAAGCTTTCTTT. Residues: CASSYTQGAATEAFF.

This clone was detected a few times. The V call is TRBV27, the J call TRBJ1-4; D gene unclear. The CDR3 is made up of 14 amino acids. Trimming removed 2 bases at V and 7 bases at J, with 11 bases between. CDR1 is MNHEY and CDR2 is SMNVEV in the germline V gene (reference sequence). The CDR3 DNA is TGTGCCAGCAGTTTAGCGGTTACTGGTGAAAAACTGTTTTTT. This translates into CASSLAVTGEKLFF.

This sequence joins TRBV7-8 and TRBJ2-5; D is unclear. Trimming pared 0 bases from V and 2 bases from J, leaving 7 bases between. Per the germline V gene, CDR1 is SGHVS and CDR2 is FQNEAQ. CDR3 size: 14 residues. This chain's CDR3 is CASSLARWQETQYF. In DNA, the CDR3 is TGTGCCAGCAGCTTAGCGAGGTGGCAAGAGACCCAGTACTTC.

The chain is built from TRBV19 and TRBJ1-2, with D possibly being TRBD1 (6 bases). V lost 3 bases and J lost 2, with 13 bases in between. CDR3 length equals 15 residues. In germline, CDR1 is LNHDA, CDR2 SQIVND (reference sequence). The CDR3 region has the DNA TGTGCCAGTAGTATCATCAATACAGGGAACTATGGCTACACCTTC. Translated: CASSIINTGNYGYTF.

This chain joins TRBV5-5 and TRBJ1-5; D is ambiguous. This CDR3 has 14 residues. From germline, CDR1 is SGHKS and CDR2 YYEKEE (reference sequence). Trimming pared 1 base from V and 6 bases from J, leaving 11 bases between. This CDR3 is CASSLRELGQPQHF. CDR3 DNA: TGTGCCAGCAGCTTGAGGGAACTTGGTCAGCCCCAGCATTTT.

The chain couples TRBV28 to TRBJ1-5, with TRBD1 matching 8 bases. V lost 8 bases to trimming and J lost 2 bases; unmatched junction nucleotides: 14. CDR1 and CDR2 from the germline V gene are MDHEN and SYDVKM. There are 17 residues in the CDR3. In nucleotides, the CDR3 is TGTGCCAGCGTGGTCACAGGGGGTAATATGGGCAATCAGCCCCAGCATTTT. The encoded protein is CASVVTGGNMGNQPQHF.

The rearrangement links TRBV27 to TRBJ2-1; D might be TRBD2 (5 bases). Trimming shortened V by 5 bases and J by 4 bases, and 12 bases separated the two germline ends. The CDR3 has 14 amino acids. Germline lookup yields CDR1 MNHEY and CDR2 SMNVEV (reference sequence). CDR3 in DNA: TGTGCCAGCAGTCAGAAGTGGGAGTACAATGAGCAGTTCTTC. Translating it yields CASSQKWEYNEQFF.

The V call is TRBV25-1, the J call TRBJ2-3; 9 bases agree with TRBD2. This CDR3 has 16 residues. The J segment lost 3 bases and the V segment lost 5 bases, leaving 9 bases of the junction unmatched. Germline lookup yields CDR1 MGHDK and CDR2 SYGVNS. The DNA of the CDR3 is TGTGCCAGCAGTTCACACGCTAGCGGGAAGACAGATACGCAGTATTTT. It codes for CASSSHASGKTDTQYF.

The V call is TRBV6-5, the J call TRBJ2-1; TRBD1 is a possible D gene (5 bases). The CDR3 is 14 residues long. CDR1 and CDR2 from the germline V gene are MNHEY and SVGAGI. V lost 2 bases and J 9 bases, leaving 14 bases between the germline ends. CDR3 in DNA: TGTGCCAGCAGTTACGGGCAGGGAATTAGTGAGCAGTTCTTC. This codes for CASSYGQGISEQFF.

In its sample, this clone was seen a few times. The chain recombines TRBV2 with TRBJ2-2; D ambiguous. V was pared by 6 bases and J by 1 base, with 9 bases between. The CDR3 covers 14 residues. Germline V gene sequence: CDR1 SNHLY, CDR2 FYNNEI. CDR3 region: CASRVLLNTGELFF. The CDR3 bases are TGTGCCAGCAGGGTACTTTTGAACACCGGGGAGCTGTTTTTT.

The chain links TRBV7-8 to TRBJ1-2, with TRBD1 as a possible D gene (6 bases). The germline V gene encodes CDR1 SGHVS and CDR2 FQNEAQ. CDR3 length: 17 residues. Trimming removed 1 base from V and 4 bases from J, with 19 bases in between. Here the CDR3 DNA reads TGTGCCAGCAGCTTAGTTGGTAGGGGGGTGTCCAGCTATGGCTACACCTTC. Its protein product is CASSLVGRGVSSYGYTF.

As DNA, the CDR3 is TGTGCCATCAGTGACTCCGGGAAAACTAATGAAAAACTGTTTTTT. This translates into CAISDSGKTNEKLFF. The chain carries TRBV10-3 and TRBJ1-4; D call uncertain. Germline V gene data show CDR1 as ENHRY and CDR2 as SYGVKD. V lost 3 bases to trimming and J lost 1 base, with 9 bases between them. CDR3 length equals 15 residues.

V usage is TRBV5-1 and J usage is TRBJ2-7, with 13 nucleotides matching TRBD2. The V and J ends lost 0 bases and 4 bases, in that order; junction bases with no gene match: 1. Germline CDR1 and CDR2: SGHRS and YFSETQ. The CDR3 covers 15 residues. CDR3 amino acids: CASSLGTSGGYEQYF. In DNA, the CDR3 is TGCGCCAGCAGCTTGGGGACTAGCGGGGGATACGAGCAGTACTTC.

The rearrangement uses TRBV13 and TRBJ2-1, with 12 bases identical to TRBD2. The CDR3 has 16 amino acids. Germline V CDR1 and CDR2: PRHDT, FYEKMQ (reference sequence). The trim removed 3 bases at V and 6 bases at J, leaving 6 bases unmatched. The CDR3 DNA reads TGTGCCAGCAGCTTCCCGACTAGCGGGAGTGTCAATGAGCAGTTCTTC. It is translated as CASSFPTSGSVNEQFF.

The rearrangement uses TRBV15 and TRBJ1-1; D unresolved. V lost 4 bases and J 1 base, leaving 4 bases between the germline ends. This CDR3 is built from 12 residues. Germline CDR1 LNHNV, CDR2 YYDKDF (reference sequence). The CDR3 DNA sequence: TGTGCCACCAGCAATGCGAACACTGAAGCTTTCTTT. It translates to CATSNANTEAFF.

V usage is TRBV5-4 and J usage is TRBJ1-2; TRBD1 might be the D (6 bases). Germline CDR1 is SGHNT and CDR2 is YYREEE (reference sequence). Trimming stripped 3 bases from V and 7 bases from J, with 10 bases between. CDR3 length equals 12 residues. CDR3 DNA: TGTGCCAGCAGCTGGACGACAGGTGGCTACACCTTC. Amino acids: CASSWTTGGYTF.

This clone was recorded only once. The chain joins TRBV6-6 to TRBJ1-5; D remains unclear. The ends were cut back, 6 bases at V and 5 bases at J, with 20 bases in the middle. From germline, CDR1 is MNHNY and CDR2 SVGAGI (reference sequence). This CDR3 has 16 amino acids. The CDR3: CASSIPGDLRDQPQHF. The CDR3 region has the DNA TGTGCCAGCAGCATCCCCGGGGATTTGAGGGATCAGCCCCAGCATTTT.

The chain carries TRBV6-1 and TRBJ2-7; D may be TRBD1 (6 bases). Germline values: CDR1 MNHNS, CDR2 SASEGT. Trimming removed 1 base at V and 2 bases at J, with 12 bases between. The length of the CDR3 is 15 residues. The CDR3 bases are TGTGCCAGCAGTGAAGGGTATGGGGGCGCCTACGAGCAGTACTTC. It translates to CASSEGYGGAYEQYF.